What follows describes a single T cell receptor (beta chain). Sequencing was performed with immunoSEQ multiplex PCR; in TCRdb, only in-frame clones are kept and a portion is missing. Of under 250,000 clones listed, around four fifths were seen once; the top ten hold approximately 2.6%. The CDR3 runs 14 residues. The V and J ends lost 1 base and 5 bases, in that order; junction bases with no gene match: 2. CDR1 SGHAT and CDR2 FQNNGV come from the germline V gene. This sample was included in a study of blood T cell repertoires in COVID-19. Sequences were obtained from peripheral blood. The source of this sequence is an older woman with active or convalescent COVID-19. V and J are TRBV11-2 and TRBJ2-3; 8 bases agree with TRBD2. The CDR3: CASSLALAGDTQYF. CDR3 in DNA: TGTGCCAGCAGCTTAGCGCTAGCGGGAGATACGCAGTATTTT.